The TCR beta chain under discussion was sequenced for a study of post-analysis software for immune sequencing data. Study outcomes and limitations: Among about 5 TRBV segments more frequent in patients than controls were TRBV5-6, TRBV5-1 and TRBV20-1. A significant reduction in normalized Chao1 diversity was observed in multiple sclerosis patients versus controls.

The germline V gene encodes CDR1 SEHNR and CDR2 FQNEAQ (reference sequence). V was pared by 1 base and J by 7 bases, with 17 bases between. CDR3 length: 15 amino acids. Presence of unique molecular identifiers characterized the TCR beta cDNA libraries. A single record per CDR3 protein comes from TCRdb applying MiXCR to the PCR reads. The data contain about 680,000 distinct CDR3 sequences, roughly three fifths of them singletons. Concerning this clonotype itself: As yet, its antigen is unknown.

Sequencing input: blood. The sequence was obtained from a girl aged 2-10 years with multiple sclerosis. The chain is built from TRBV7-9 and TRBJ2-7; maybe TRBD2 (6 bases). The CDR3 is CASSLGTTRLGEQYF. The CDR3, as DNA: TGTGCCAGCAGCTTAGGGACTACCCGCCTCGGGGAGCAGTACTTC.